The next 20 T cell receptor beta chains were all read from a single sample in a study of shared clonotypes between healthy human individuals. Libraries were prepared by immunoSEQ multiplex PCR; TCRdb keeps only in-frame clonotypes and omits some of them. The sample has over a million clones, roughly 80% seen once. The sample consisted of memory CD4+ T cells sorted from blood. The subset here: CD45RA-negative fraction. These receptors originate from a man aged 18 to 30 in good health.

The chain combines TRBV6-5 with TRBJ2-5, with 11 positions matching TRBD2. The end of the DNA fits TRBJ2-7 better, so the J call may be wrong. This CDR3 is 16 amino acids long. Germline lookup yields CDR1 MNHEY and CDR2 SVGAGI. The CDR3: CASSYSGTSGYYEQYF. CDR3 sequence (DNA): TGTGCCAGCAGTTACTCGGGGACTAGCGGATACTACGAGCAGTACTTC.

The rearrangement links TRBV6-4 to TRBJ2-4, with 10 bases that match TRBD1. CDR1 and CDR2 (germline): MRHNA, SNTAGT. The CDR3 sequence is 15 residues long. V lost 8 bases to trimming and J lost 0 bases; unmatched junction nucleotides: 4. DNA of the CDR3: TGTGCCAGCGGGGGGGACAGGGGAGCCAAAAACATTCAGTACTTC. This sequence encodes CASGGDRGAKNIQYF.

The chain employs TRBV11-2 and TRBJ2-7, with 7 bases lining up with TRBD1. V was pared by 5 bases and J by 2 bases, with 6 bases of the junction left unmatched. The CDR3 has 14 residues. The germline V gene has CDR1 SGHAT and CDR2 FQNNGV. CDR3: CASSPLDRPYEQYF. CDR3 coding DNA: TGTGCCAGCAGCCCTTTGGACAGGCCCTACGAGCAGTACTTC.

The chain is built from TRBV30 and TRBJ2-7, with D perhaps assigned TRBD1 or TRBD2 (5 bases each). The CDR3 has 13 residues. V lost 3 bases to trimming and J lost 5 bases, with 14 bases between them. Germline values: CDR1 GTSNPN, CDR2 SVGIG (reference sequence). This CDR3 reads CAWRAMGTHEQYF. CDR3 nucleotides: TGTGCCTGGAGGGCTATGGGGACCCACGAGCAGTACTTC. Full variable domain (rest looked up from reference TRBV30 and TRBJ2-7): SQTIHQWPATLVQPVGSPLSLECTVEGTSNPNLYWYRQAAGRGLQLLFYSVGIGQISSEVPQNLSASRPQDRQFILSSKKLLLSDSGFYLCAWRAMGTHEQYFGPGTRLTVT.

The J gene is TRBJ2-2, the V gene TRBV6-5; a possible D gene is TRBD1 (6 bases). The CDR3 is made up of 15 amino acids. Trimming removed 2 bases at V and 5 bases at J, with 12 bases between. Germline CDR1 MNHEY, CDR2 SVGAGI. The CDR3 loop reads CASSYLQGQTGELFF. Here the CDR3 DNA reads TGTGCCAGCAGTTACCTACAGGGTCAAACCGGGGAGCTGTTTTTT.

This rearrangement joins TRBV7-9 to TRBJ1-6; TRBD1 is a possible D gene (5 bases). Germline loops: CDR1 SEHNR, CDR2 FQNEAQ (reference sequence). V was trimmed by 1 base and J by 6 bases, leaving 10 bases between them. The CDR3 totals 15 residues. Here the CDR3 DNA reads TGTGCCAGCAGCTTAGATGACAGTCTTAATTCACCCCTCCACTTT. Translating it yields CASSLDDSLNSPLHF. The full variable domain, completed using reference TRBV7-9 and TRBJ1-6, is DTGVSQNPRHKITKRGQNVTFRCDPISEHNRLYWYRQTLGQGPEFLTYFQNEAQLEKSRLLSDRFSAERPKGSFSTLEIQRTEQGDSAMYLCASSLDDSLNSPLHFGNGTRLTVT.

This chain joins TRBV27 and TRBJ2-2, with a possible D match to TRBD1 (6 bases). Germline V gives CDR1 MNHEY, CDR2 SMNVEV (reference sequence). CDR3 length: 13 residues. Trimming stripped 5 bases from V and 6 bases from J, with 10 bases between. CDR3 nucleotides: TGTGCCAGCAGTGTCAGGGGATCCGGGGAGCTGTTTTTT. This encodes CASSVRGSGELFF.

The CDR3 region is CASSFLNANTGELFF. The CDR3 coding sequence is TGTGCCAGCAGCTTCCTAAACGCGAACACCGGGGAGCTGTTTTTT. The J gene is TRBJ2-2, the V gene TRBV7-2; the D is unclear. The CDR3 runs to 15 residues. Germline loops: CDR1 SGHTA, CDR2 FQGNSA. V shed 3 bases and J shed 0 bases, with 8 bases lying between them.

The V gene is TRBV19, the J gene TRBJ1-6; no clear D. Trimming stripped 5 bases from V and 6 bases from J, with 8 bases between. Germline V lookup: CDR1 LNHDA, CDR2 SQIVND (reference sequence). The CDR3 length is 13 residues. CDR3 nucleotide sequence: TGTGCCAGTAGTGAACAGTCTAATTCACCCCTCCACTTT. Residues: CASSEQSNSPLHF.

The chain carries TRBV5-1 and TRBJ2-5; D gene ambiguous. Germline V gives CDR1 SGHRS, CDR2 YFSETQ. This CDR3 comprises 13 residues. The V gene lost 2 bases and the J gene lost 3 bases, with 8 bases spanning the gap. This CDR3 is CASSFRSEETQYF. The CDR3 DNA is TGCGCCAGCAGCTTTCGATCAGAAGAGACCCAGTACTTC.

The chain joins TRBV30 to TRBJ1-5; D is ambiguous. The germline V gene has CDR1 GTSNPN and CDR2 SVGIG (reference sequence). This CDR3 contains 13 residues. V was trimmed by 2 bases and J by 3 bases, leaving 8 bases between them. The CDR3 region has the DNA TGTGCCTGGAGTAGTGGGGTCAATCAGCCCCAGCATTTT. The encoded protein is CAWSSGVNQPQHF. Looking up the rest from reference TRBV30 and TRBJ1-5 gives the full variable domain: SQTIHQWPATLVQPVGSPLSLECTVEGTSNPNLYWYRQAAGRGLQLLFYSVGIGQISSEVPQNLSASRPQDRQFILSSKKLLLSDSGFYLCAWSSGVNQPQHFGDGTRLSIL.

The count of this clone is one. Different DNA sequences within this sample yield the same CDR3. The J gene is TRBJ1-5, the V gene TRBV30; D is ambiguous. CDR1 is GTSNPN, CDR2 SVGIG, per germline (reference sequence). The CDR3 is made up of 14 amino acids. Trimming shortened V by 0 bases and J by 2 bases, and 8 bases separated the two germline ends. In DNA form, the CDR3 reads TGTGCCTGGAGTGTAGGGCAGGGCAATCAGCCCCAGCATTTT. Amino acids: CAWSVGQGNQPQHF.

This clone has a handful of counts. V and J are TRBV18 and TRBJ1-1; no reliable D call. V lost 2 bases and J 11 bases, leaving 12 bases between the germline ends. CDR3 length: 12 amino acids. Germline V CDR1 and CDR2: KGHSH, LQKENI. The CDR3 bases are TGTGCCAGCTCACCAAACAGACAAGAGGCTTTCTTT. The encoded protein is CASSPNRQEAFF.

The chain couples TRBV6-5 to TRBJ2-7; 7 bases line up with TRBD1. The CDR3 consists of 15 residues. From germline, CDR1 is MNHEY and CDR2 SVGAGI. With V trimmed by 5 bases and J by 5 bases, 12 bases remained unmatched. The CDR3 nucleotides are TGTGCCAGCAGTCGAGGAAAGACAGGGTCTAACGAGCAGTACTTC. It codes for CASSRGKTGSNEQYF.

This clone was detected a few times. The rearrangement links TRBV5-5 to TRBJ2-3, with D unclear. CDR3 length: 15 amino acids. Germline V gene sequence: CDR1 SGHKS, CDR2 YYEKEE (reference sequence). The V end was cut by 3 bases, the J end by 4 bases, with 15 bases between. CDR3 DNA: TGTGCCAGCAGCTATGGCGCACGAGGCGCAGATACGCAGTATTTT. The encoded protein is CASSYGARGADTQYF. The whole variable domain, filled in from reference TRBV5-5 and TRBJ2-3, reads DAGVTQSPTHLIKTRGQQVTLRCSPISGHKSVSWYQQVLGQGPQFIFQYYEKEERGRGNFPDRFSARQFPNYSSELNVNALLLGDSALYLCASSYGARGADTQYFGPGTRLTVL.

The genes are TRBV5-6 and TRBJ2-1; D unresolved. Trimming stripped 4 bases from V and 5 bases from J, with 4 bases between. The length of the CDR3 is 11 residues. Per the germline V gene, CDR1 is SGHDT and CDR2 is YYEEEE. The CDR3 reads CASSVHNEQFF. CDR3 nucleotides: TGTGCCAGCAGCGTGCACAATGAGCAGTTCTTC.

Concerning this clone itself: This same CDR3 is encoded by further DNA sequences in the sample. The chain employs TRBV5-1 and TRBJ2-3; 7 positions agree with TRBD2. Germline lookup yields CDR1 SGHRS and CDR2 YFSETQ. With 7 bases clipped from V and 1 base from J, the junction kept 3 bases outside the gene matches. This CDR3 is 13 amino acids long. The CDR3, as DNA: TGCGCCAGCGGTACTAGCGGCACAGATACGCAGTATTTT. Translated: CASGTSGTDTQYF.

This clone was recorded a few times. J is TRBJ2-5 and V is TRBV11-1; D is unclear. Trimming pared 5 bases from V and 2 bases from J, leaving 15 bases between. The CDR3 loop spans 15 amino acids. The germline CDR1 and CDR2 sequences are SGHAT and FQDESV (reference sequence). CDR3 protein: CASSLGDRTQETQYF. DNA for the CDR3: TGTGCCAGCAGCCTAGGTGATAGAACGCAAGAGACCCAGTACTTC.

This chain links TRBV7-2 with TRBJ1-2; D not certain. V was shortened by 0 bases and J by 14 bases, with 16 bases between the two germline ends. The CDR3 contains 13 residues. Germline V lookup: CDR1 SGHTA, CDR2 FQGNSA. This CDR3 is CASSLALFLGLTF. Here the CDR3 DNA reads TGTGCCAGCAGCTTAGCCTTGTTCTTGGGGTTAACCTTC. The variable domain in full, with the rest retrieved from reference TRBV7-2 and TRBJ1-2, is GAGVSQSPSNKVTEKGKDVELRCDPISGHTALYWYRQSLGQGLEFLIYFQGNSAPDKSGLPSDRFSAERTGGSVSTLTIQRTQQEDSAVYLCASSLALFLGLTFGSGTRLTVV.

This clone was detected ten times or more. This chain links TRBV6-5 with TRBJ2-6; D gene unclear. The germline V and J ends were trimmed by 5 bases and 0 bases, with 5 bases remaining between them. The CDR3 loop spans 14 amino acids. Per the germline V gene, CDR1 is MNHEY and CDR2 is SVGAGI. The CDR3 protein is CASSRNSGANVLTF. In DNA, the CDR3 is TGTGCCAGCAGTCGAAACTCTGGGGCCAACGTCCTGACTTTC.